Listed below are T cell receptor beta chains from one sample, sequenced in a study of cytomegalovirus exposure and HLA in healthy donors. Measured with immunoSEQ multiplex PCR; TCRdb has only the in-frame clones, and not every one. The sample shows about 120,000 clones, 65% to 85% of them seen only once. The sample taken for sequencing was PBMCs. All receptors come from a man aged 50-60 years in good health and CMV-seropositive. CDR3s include the opening cysteine and the closing phenylalanine or tryptophan. A D gene is named only where the DNA matches it firmly. Size tells how often a clone was seen (once, few, many) or the class of an expanded clone, and some rows leave it out.

.,TRBV5-1,TRBJ1-1,.,TGCGCCAGCGGCGCGACAGAAACGAACACTGAAGCTTTCTTT,CASGATETNTEAFF
.,TRBV28,TRBJ1-2,few,TGTGCCAGCAGAATGACAGTAACGTTAACTAACTATGGCTACACCTTC,CASRMTVTLTNYGYTF
TRBD1,TRBV15,TRBJ2-7,.,TGTGCCACCAGCTGGGGACAGCCCTCCTACGAGCAGTACTTC,CATSWGQPSYEQYF
.,TRBV5-1,TRBJ1-5,.,TGCGCCAGCAGCTCCCTTTCTAATCAGCCCCAGCATTTT,CASSSLSNQPQHF
TRBD1,TRBV28,TRBJ2-7,once,TGTGCCAGCAGTTGGTGGGACAGGGGGTTCTCCTACGAGCAGTACTTC,CASSWWDRGFSYEQYF
.,TRBV18,TRBJ2-7,.,TGTGCCAGCTCACCCGACACTGTCTCATCCTACGAGCAGTACTTC,CASSPDTVSSYEQYF
.,TRBV11-2,TRBJ2-6,.,TGTGCCAGCAGCTCTGGTACAGGTTACTCTGGGGCCAACGTCCTGACTTTC,CASSSGTGYSGANVLTF
TRBD1,TRBV28,TRBJ2-3,.,TGTGCCAGCAGGACCGACAGGGGCCGACTCTTCACAGATACGCAGTATTTT,CASRTDRGRLFTDTQYF
.,TRBV19,TRBJ1-3,.,TGTGCCAGTAGTACCTTGGCTGCAGGGTCTGGAAACACCATATATTTT,CASSTLAAGSGNTIYF
TRBD1,TRBV5-4,TRBJ2-7,few,TGTGCCAGCAGCTTGTGGACAGGGGGTACCTACGAGCAGTACTTC,CASSLWTGGTYEQYF
TRBD1,TRBV18,TRBJ1-4,.,TGTGCCAGCTCAGGGGGACAGGGCCATGAAAAACTGTTTTTT,CASSGGQGHEKLFF
.,TRBV5-4,TRBJ2-3,.,TGTGCCAGCAGCTTGGAGGACTCAGATACGCAGTATTTT,CASSLEDSDTQYF
.,TRBV4-3,TRBJ2-3,.,TGCGCCAGCAGCCCTCAGGCTCATATAGATACGCAGTATTTT,CASSPQAHIDTQYF
.,TRBV27,TRBJ2-3,.,TGTGCCAGCGGACTATCACGCACAGATACGCAGTATTTT,CASGLSRTDTQYF
.,TRBV7-2,TRBJ2-1,once,TGTGCCAGCAGCTCAAGGGGGGGGTGGGGGAGTGAGCAGTTCTTC,CASSSRGGWGSEQFF
.,TRBV6-1,TRBJ1-4,.,TGTGCCAGCAGACCGGGACATTCAAATGAAAAACTGTTTTTT,CASRPGHSNEKLFF
.,TRBV5-1,TRBJ2-1,few,TGCGCCAGCAGCTACTTTCAGGGGCGTGAGCAGTTCTTC,CASSYFQGREQFF
TRBD1,TRBV19,TRBJ2-7,few,TGTGCCAGTAGTGCCTGGGACAGAGAACCTACGAAGCAGTACTTC,CASSAWDREPTKQYF
.,TRBV21-1,TRBJ2-7,.,TGTGCCAGCTCGGCCAGGAGGGCTAGCTCGTCCTACGAGCAGTACTTC,CASSARRASSSYEQYF
TRBD2,TRBV18,TRBJ2-1,.,TGTGCCAGCTCACGCGGACTAGCGGGAGACAATGAGCAGTTCTTC,CASSRGLAGDNEQFF
TRBD1,TRBV10-3,TRBJ2-7,once,TGTGCCATCAGTGAGTCAACAGGGGCCTACGAGCAGTACTTC,CAISESTGAYEQYF
TRBD1,TRBV2,TRBJ1-2,.,TGTGCCAGCAGAACGGAGGGACAGGGGAGCTACACCTTC,CASRTEGQGSYTF
TRBD2,TRBV6-1,TRBJ2-5,.,TGTGCCAGCAGTGAAGCGGGCGGGAGAGAGACCCAGTACTTC,CASSEAGGRETQYF
TRBD2,TRBV27,TRBJ2-3,.,TGTGCCAGCAGTTTAACACGGCTAGCGGGAGTGTCTGGCACAGATACGCAGTATTTT,CASSLTRLAGVSGTDTQYF
.,TRBV7-8,TRBJ2-7,.,TGTGCCAGCAGCTTAGCGTCGCAGGGGGGCCACGAGCAGTACTTC,CASSLASQGGHEQYF
TRBD1,TRBV29-1,TRBJ1-2,.,TGCAGCGTTTCGCAGGGGGTAACCTATGGCTACACCTTC,CSVSQGVTYGYTF
TRBD1,TRBV14,TRBJ1-5,.,TGTGCCAGCAGCAACAGGGGGCAGCCCCAGCATTTT,CASSNRGQPQHF
.,TRBV7-2,TRBJ2-7,.,TGTGCCAGCAGCTTACGGCTAACCGGGGGGCGGGACGAGCAGTACTTC,CASSLRLTGGRDEQYF
TRBD1,TRBV13,TRBJ2-7,once,TGTGCCAGCAGCTCGTGGGACAGGGTCCACGAGCAGTACTTC,CASSSWDRVHEQYF
TRBD1,TRBV10-2,TRBJ1-1,.,TGCGCCAGCAGAGACAGGGGCCGGAACACTGAAGCTTTCTTT,CASRDRGRNTEAFF
.,TRBV5-1,TRBJ1-1,.,TGCGCCAGCAGCTTGCGCGGAGAAATGAACACTGAAGCTTTCTTT,CASSLRGEMNTEAFF
TRBD2,TRBV7-7,TRBJ2-1,few,TGTGCTAGCAGCTTTGGCGGGGGTAACAATGAGCAGTTCTTC,CASSFGGGNNEQFF
.,TRBV6-1,TRBJ2-7,.,TGTGCCAGCAGTTCTCGGACAGACTACGAGCAGTACTTC,CASSSRTDYEQYF
TRBD1,TRBV5-1,TRBJ1-3,.,TGCGCCAGCAGCCCGGGACAGGTTTCTGGAAACACCATATATTTT,CASSPGQVSGNTIYF
.,TRBV4-3,TRBJ2-3,few,TGCGCCAGCAGCCAAGATAGACCGGGGGGCGCAGATACGCAGTATTTT,CASSQDRPGGADTQYF
TRBD1,TRBV6-6,TRBJ2-7,.,TGTGCCAGCAGTCGAACAGGGGCCTACGAGCAGTACTTC,CASSRTGAYEQYF
TRBD1,TRBV5-1,TRBJ1-1,.,TGCGCCAGCAGCTCCCAGCCAGGGGGCGCGGCGGCGAACACTGAAGCTTTCTTT,CASSSQPGGAAANTEAFF
.,TRBV5-4,TRBJ2-1,.,TGTGCCAGCAGCTTGGAAGGGGGAGGGGGGTACAATGAGCAGTTCTTC,CASSLEGGGGYNEQFF
.,TRBV2,TRBJ2-3,.,TGTGCCAGCAGACACGAGGGCACAGATACGCAGTATTTT,CASRHEGTDTQYF
TRBD2,TRBV18,TRBJ2-2,few,TGTGCCAGCTCACCAACGCGGGAGGGGCCGGACACCGGGGAGCTGTTTTTT,CASSPTREGPDTGELFF
TRBD2,TRBV2,TRBJ2-7,.,TGTGCCAGCAGTGGACTAGCGGGGGGAGGCGAGCAGTACTTC,CASSGLAGGGEQYF
TRBD2,TRBV6-5,TRBJ2-1,once,TGTGCCAGCAGTTACGGGACTAGCGGGTACAATGAGCAGTTCTTC,CASSYGTSGYNEQFF
TRBD1,TRBV19,TRBJ2-6,.,TGTGCCAGTAGTCTCAGGGGGTCTGGGGCCAACGTCCTGACTTTC,CASSLRGSGANVLTF
TRBD2,TRBV2,TRBJ2-7,once,TGTGCCAGCGCCCTCGAGACTAGCGGCTACGAGCAGTACTTC,CASALETSGYEQYF
.,TRBV28,TRBJ2-1,.,TGTGCCAGCAGTTCCCCCAGTGAGCAGTTCTTC,CASSSPSEQFF
.,TRBV6-6,TRBJ2-2,.,TGTGCCAGCAGTTACGGGACACCCGGGGAGCTGTTTTTT,CASSYGTPGELFF
TRBD2,TRBV7-7,TRBJ2-1,.,TGTGCCAGCAGCTACGGGACTAGCGGGGACAATGAGCAGTTCTTC,CASSYGTSGDNEQFF
TRBD1,TRBV7-2,TRBJ1-1,.,TGTGCCAGCAGCTTAGTCGGAGGGGGCATCGCTGAAGCTTTCTTT,CASSLVGGGIAEAFF
.,TRBV25-1,TRBJ2-1,.,TGTGCCAGCAGTGAGCGGGCTGTCAATGAGCAGTTCTTC,CASSERAVNEQFF
TRBD1,TRBV12-5,TRBJ2-2,.,TGTGCTAGTGCCTTGACAGGGGCCACCGGGGAGCTGTTTTTT,CASALTGATGELFF
TRBD1,TRBV4-1,TRBJ1-5,.,TGCGCCAGCAGCCAAGATAGACAGGGGTGGTACAATCAGCCCCAGCATTTT,CASSQDRQGWYNQPQHF
.,TRBV6-5,TRBJ1-3,.,TGTGCCAGCAGTTACACTATGGATGGAAACACCATATATTTT,CASSYTMDGNTIYF
.,TRBV7-2,TRBJ1-1,.,TGTGCCAGCAGCTTAGCTGCACAGGCGGCCCGGCAGAACACTGAAGCTTTCTTT,CASSLAAQAARQNTEAFF
TRBD2,TRBV29-1,TRBJ2-7,.,TGCAGCGTTTGTACTAGCGCGTCAGTCTACGAGCAGTACTTC,CSVCTSASVYEQYF